This T cell receptor (beta chain) stems from a study of Ad26.COV2.S vaccination and SARS-CoV-2 variants. This CDR3 has 14 residues. In germline, CDR1 is SGDLS, CDR2 YYNGEE. Trimming took off 4 bases at V and 0 bases at J, with 9 bases between the two ends. TCRdb's copy holds only in-frame clones and misses some; the assay was immunoSEQ multiplex PCR. The sample comprises around 400,000 clones, roughly four fifths of which are singletons, and around 7.3% rests with the top ten. This clone was seen a single time. Its antigen remains unknown. Treatment: roughly 20 received Ad26.COV2.S at low or high dose, single or two shots; roughly 5 received placebo; per-sample allocation not given. Day 63 after the first vaccine or placebo injection was the time point for sampling. Based in Boston, the donor was an adult of 18-55 years. General study findings and limits: TCR breadth and depth analyses may have underestimated total T cell responses. Spike-specific TCR breadth was greater after Ad26.COV2.S than placebo.

Sample: peripheral blood, taken in a trial of Ad26.COV2.S vaccine versus placebo. The gene calls are TRBV9 and TRBJ2-3; D might be TRBD2 (5 bases). The sequence came from a person aged 18-60 years who received the Ad26.COV2.S COVID-19 vaccine or a placebo. Written as DNA, the CDR3 is TGTGCCAGCAGCCTTCGGACTAGCACAGATACGCAGTATTTT. It encodes CASSLRTSTDTQYF.